One T cell receptor (beta chain) is described in this entry. The antigen this receptor binds is unknown. Base qualities are not at hand, and no much larger clone is one base apart. Each collaborating institution followed its own protocols to collect whole blood in K2EDTA tubes. Collaborator samples were shipped for TCRbeta analysis as frozen whole blood, isolated PBMCs, or DNA extracted from either sample type. This sample was included in a study of blood T cell repertoires in COVID-19 (dated by TCRdb to the early 2020s). For context, the study as a whole: The collaborator samples originated in the United States, Italy and Spain and spanned the acute and convalescent phases of COVID-19. The material from the prospective study consisted of cDNA or gDNA derived from T cells, B-cell-depleted T cells, or PBMCs. Where available, HLA class I and class II types were obtained from metadata supplied by the sample provider rather than from assay-based typing. The dataset comprised deeply sampled blood TCRbeta repertoires from subjects exposed to, actively infected with, or recovered from COVID-19. Sample metadata almost always included a de-identified subject ID, COVID-19 status, age in years and sex. Samples were obtained from the ongoing ImmuneRACE study (first 160 participants) and from about 1,300 subjects provided by 6 global collaborators. The repertoires were released in a freely available public database intended as a resource for research on the immune response to SARS-CoV-2.

TCRbeta CDR3 regions were amplified from genomic DNA using the immunoSEQ Assay, a bias-controlled multiplex PCR. The study's processing was this. Within the assay, amplification of reference gene primers was used to estimate how many nucleated cells each sample contained. To quantify the absolute abundance of each unique TCRbeta CDR3 rearrangement, sequence reads were collapsed and filtered. For each sample, productive Simpson clonality was calculated as the square root of Simpson's diversity index across productive rearrangements. TCRdb took over this immuneACCESS table, retaining in-frame rearrangements with V and J assigned. Such tables are incomplete; in checked studies, under half of the missing clones stem from an unresolved V gene, and the remainder is unexplained. V, J and clone size derive from that table, while D and trimming were established from the DNA sequence. The sample table contains tens of thousands of clones; only one count was recorded for about nine tenths of them. Clones ranked in the top ten supply 4.7% of the sample.

Paper-wide results and their limitations: How much clinical and demographic metadata was included differed by source and by participant, and the metadata was provided uncurated.

CDR1 MNHEY and CDR2 SMNVEV were looked up in the germline V gene (reference sequence). From the cysteine through the phenylalanine, the CDR3 covers 17 amino acids. The kept DNA is CDR3 alone, 51 bases in frame from the first base. For this chain, trimming is 3 bases at the V end and 3 bases at the J end, and the number of junction bases without a gene match is 9. This clonotype was sampled from a human donor in a cohort sampled during active COVID-19. The rearrangement joined TRBV27 to TRBJ2-1, with TRBD2 identical over 9 junction bases. Sequenced material: peripheral blood. Read as DNA, the sequence is TGTGCCAGCAGTTTTTTAGCGGGAGAGGAAGGCTACAATGAGCAGTTCTTC. Translation gives CASSFLAGEEGYNEQFF.